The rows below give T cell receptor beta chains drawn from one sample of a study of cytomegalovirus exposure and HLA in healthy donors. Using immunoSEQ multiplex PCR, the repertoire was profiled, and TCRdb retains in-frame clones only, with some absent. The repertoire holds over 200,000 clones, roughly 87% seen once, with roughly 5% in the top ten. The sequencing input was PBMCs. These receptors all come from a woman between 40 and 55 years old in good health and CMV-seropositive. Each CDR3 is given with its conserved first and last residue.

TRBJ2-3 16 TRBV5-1 CASSHRLAGATDTQYF
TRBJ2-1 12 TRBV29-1 CSFRTNLNEQFF
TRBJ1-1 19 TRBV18 CASSPPRVKQERMNTEAFF
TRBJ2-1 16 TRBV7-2 CASSPTTLLAQSEQFF
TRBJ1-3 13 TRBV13 CASSSNSGNTIYF
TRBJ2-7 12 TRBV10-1 CASSEQDRAKYF
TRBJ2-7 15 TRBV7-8 CASSLGGTGLYEQYF
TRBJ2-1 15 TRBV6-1 CASSLRDRAAGEQFF
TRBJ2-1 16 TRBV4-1 CASSPAASVDYNEQFF
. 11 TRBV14 CASSQYYEQYF
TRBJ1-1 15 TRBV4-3 CASSQWMAGDTEAFF
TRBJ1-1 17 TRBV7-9 CASSSGQGVFMNTEAFF
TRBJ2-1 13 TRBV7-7 CASSYSRYNEQFF